The 10 T cell receptor beta chains below all came from one sample that was sequenced in a study of blood T cell repertoires in COVID-19. The data were produced by immunoSEQ multiplex PCR, yet TCRdb's version contains in-frame clones alone and is incomplete. The table includes roughly 200,000 clones, more than 80% detected once. Sequenced sample: PBMCs or T cells enriched from blood (not recorded which). These receptors were collected from a man under 40 who had recovered from COVID-19.

The genes are TRBV9 and TRBJ2-3, with 7 bases identical to TRBD2. V shed 3 bases and J 2 bases; nucleotides not matched to a gene: 6. Germline loops: CDR1 SGDLS, CDR2 YYNGEE. This CDR3 is 15 amino acids long. CDR3 loop: CASSGTSAPTDTQYF. CDR3 DNA sequence: TGTGCCAGCAGCGGAACTAGCGCTCCCACAGATACGCAGTATTTT.

The chain is built from TRBV18 and TRBJ2-1; 7 nucleotides match TRBD2. Germline CDR1 reads KGHSH; CDR2 reads LQKENI. The trim removed 3 bases at V and 5 bases at J, leaving 4 bases unmatched. This CDR3 comprises 14 residues. CDR3: CASSPSGLHNEQFF. Written as DNA, the CDR3 is TGTGCCAGCTCACCTAGCGGGCTACACAATGAGCAGTTCTTC.

V gene TRBV3-1 (or the pseudogene TRBV3-2) combines with J gene TRBJ1-1; D is unclear. The CDR3 contains 13 residues. Germline-derived CDR1 and CDR2 are LGHDT and YNNKEL (reference sequence). The V end was cut by 0 bases, the J end by 7 bases, with 9 bases between. The CDR3 DNA reads as TGTGCCAGCAGCCAAGAAGTAGCAGTTGAAGCTTTCTTT. Protein: CASSQEVAVEAFF.

The rearrangement links TRBV30 to TRBJ1-5; 9 bases line up with TRBD1. V shed 3 bases, J shed 0 bases, and the junction held 6 bases outside the gene matches. This CDR3 is 16 amino acids long. CDR1 is GTSNPN and CDR2 is SVGIG in the germline V gene (reference sequence). The CDR3: CAWRGGQGYSNQPQHF. The CDR3 nucleotides are TGTGCCTGGAGGGGTGGACAGGGGTATAGCAATCAGCCCCAGCATTTT.

The V call is TRBV9, the J call TRBJ2-3; TRBD2 matches 10 bases. CDR3 size: 19 residues. Germline V gene lookup returns CDR1 SGDLS and CDR2 YYNGEE. J lost 0 bases, V lost 2 bases, and 12 bases had no gene match. In DNA, the CDR3 is TGTGCCAGCAGCGTCCCATTAGCGGGAGGACTTCGTAGCACAGATACGCAGTATTTT. Translated, it gives CASSVPLAGGLRSTDTQYF.

The chain carries TRBV2 and TRBJ1-1; possible D gene TRBD1, 6 bases. The germline CDR1 and CDR2 sequences are SNHLY and FYNNEI. The CDR3 loop spans 15 amino acids. The ends were cut back, 5 bases at V and 7 bases at J, with 20 bases in the middle. The DNA for the CDR3 is TGTGCCAGCAGTCGAGCAGGGGCGGCGGCGGATGAAGCTTTCTTT. Protein product: CASSRAGAAADEAFF.

The V gene is TRBV9, the J gene TRBJ2-5; TRBD1 is a possible D gene (6 bases). The CDR3 is 17 residues long. V shed 0 bases and J shed 3 bases, with 18 bases lying between them. In germline, CDR1 is SGDLS, CDR2 YYNGEE. CDR3 nucleotides: TGTGCCAGCAGCGTAGGCCCTGGAGGTGGACAGAAAGAGACCCAGTACTTC. Amino acid sequence: CASSVGPGGGQKETQYF.

In this sample, this clone turned up a few times. The chain employs TRBV18 and TRBJ2-6, with 8 nucleotides matching TRBD2. The CDR3 spans 17 residues. V gave up 5 bases and J gave up 0 bases; unmatched junction bases: 6. CDR1 is KGHSH and CDR2 is LQKENI in the germline V gene. The CDR3 protein is CASSKAGAISGANVLTF. CDR3 DNA: TGTGCCAGCTCAAAAGCGGGAGCGATCTCTGGGGCCAACGTCCTGACTTTC.

This sequence joins TRBV24-1 and TRBJ2-2; TRBD2 agrees at 12 bases. Per germline, CDR1 KGHDR and CDR2 SFDVKD. The ends lost 4 bases at V and 4 bases at J; junction bases unmatched: 6. The CDR3 covers 17 residues. The CDR3: CATSDRGLAGTTGELFF. The CDR3 coding sequence is TGTGCCACCAGTGACCGTGGACTAGCGGGAACCACCGGGGAGCTGTTTTTT.

The count of this clone is one. The chain is built from TRBV6-6 and TRBJ1-2, with TRBD1 matching over 8 bases. The germline V gene has CDR1 MNHNY and CDR2 SVGAGI (reference sequence). Trimming at V came to 2 bases and at J to 4 bases, leaving 6 bases not matched to a gene. This CDR3 is 15 amino acids long. The CDR3 DNA follows: TGTGCCAGCAGTTACACTCCCGACAGGGGCTATGGCTACACCTTC. Translation gives CASSYTPDRGYGYTF.